This passage covers 8 T cell receptor beta chains from one sample sequenced in a study of blood T cell repertoires in COVID-19. TCRdb's copy holds only in-frame clones and misses some; the assay was immunoSEQ multiplex PCR. The table shows more than 110,000 clones, with roughly 89% occurring only once. The sequenced sample consisted of peripheral blood. These receptors were obtained from a man in his 60s with active or convalescent COVID-19.

The gene calls are TRBV2 and TRBJ1-4, with 9 bases aligning to TRBD1. This CDR3 region has 13 residues. Looked up from germline, CDR1 is SNHLY and CDR2 is FYNNEI. With V trimmed by 10 bases and J by 7 bases, 7 bases remained unmatched. The CDR3 here is CATKQGAPEKLFF. The CDR3 nucleotides read TGTGCCACGAAACAGGGGGCCCCTGAAAAACTGTTTTTT.

V is TRBV3-1 (or the pseudogene TRBV3-2) and J is TRBJ2-4; 7 bases align to TRBD1. Germline V CDR1 and CDR2: LGHDT, YNNKEL (reference sequence). This CDR3 is built from 13 residues. After removal of 4 bases from V and 6 bases from J, the junction contained 3 bases not matched to a gene. The CDR3 nucleotides are TGTGCCAGCAGCCTCCGGGACAGAAACATTCAGTACTTC. Encoded protein: CASSLRDRNIQYF.

The gene calls are TRBV2 and TRBJ2-3; no reliable D call. The germline CDR1 and CDR2 sequences are SNHLY and FYNNEI. The germline V and J ends were trimmed by 7 bases and 2 bases, with 7 bases remaining between them. The CDR3 is 12 residues long. In DNA, the CDR3 is TGTGCCAGCATCCGGTACACAGATACGCAGTATTTT. It is translated as CASIRYTDTQYF.

This chain links TRBV18 with TRBJ1-1, with 8 bases fitting TRBD1. CDR1 KGHSH and CDR2 LQKENI come from the germline V gene. V trimming: 4 bases; J trimming: 1 base; junction bases outside the gene matches: 5. The CDR3 runs 15 residues. This chain's CDR3 is CASSRGQGPNTEAFF. The CDR3 nucleotides are TGTGCCAGCTCACGAGGACAGGGACCGAACACTGAAGCTTTCTTT.

This rearrangement joins TRBV6-2 or TRBV6-3 to TRBJ2-7; 9 bases are a match to TRBD1. The CDR3 spans 16 residues. CDR1 and CDR2 (germline): MNHEY, SVGEGT. V shed 2 bases, J shed 1 base, and the junction held 6 bases outside the gene matches. CDR3 residues: CASSYNRQGESYEQYF. In DNA, the CDR3 is TGTGCCAGCAGTTACAATCGACAGGGGGAATCCTACGAGCAGTACTTC.

This chain connects TRBV7-8 to TRBJ1-1; a possible D gene is TRBD1 (5 bases). The V and J ends lost 2 bases and 6 bases respectively, with 13 bases between them. This CDR3 contains 14 residues. Germline CDR1 reads SGHVS; CDR2 reads FQNEAQ. The CDR3 loop reads CASSLRQDIAEAFF. The CDR3 coding sequence is TGTGCCAGCAGCTTACGGCAGGACATTGCTGAAGCTTTCTTT. The whole variable domain, filled in from reference TRBV7-8 and TRBJ1-1, reads GAGVSQSPRYKVAKRGQDVALRCDPISGHVSLFWYQQALGQGPEFLTYFQNEAQLDKSGLPSDRFFAERPEGSVSTLKIQRTQQEDSAVYLCASSLRQDIAEAFFGQGTRLTVV.

The chain couples TRBV19 to TRBJ1-6; D is uncertain. Per germline, CDR1 LNHDA and CDR2 SQIVND (reference sequence). V lost 6 bases and J 9 bases, leaving 12 bases between the germline ends. The length of the CDR3 is 13 residues. CDR3 sequence: CASSGNIGSPLHF. The CDR3 DNA is TGTGCCAGTAGCGGGAACATTGGTTCACCCCTCCACTTT.

The chain couples TRBV29-1 to TRBJ1-2; 7 nucleotides match TRBD1. CDR3 size: 12 residues. The germline gives CDR1 SQVTM, CDR2 ANQGSEA. Unmatched junction bases numbered 4, after V lost 7 bases and J lost 2 bases. The CDR3 sequence is CSAKTGNYGYTF. DNA of the CDR3: TGCAGCGCCAAGACAGGGAACTATGGCTACACCTTC.